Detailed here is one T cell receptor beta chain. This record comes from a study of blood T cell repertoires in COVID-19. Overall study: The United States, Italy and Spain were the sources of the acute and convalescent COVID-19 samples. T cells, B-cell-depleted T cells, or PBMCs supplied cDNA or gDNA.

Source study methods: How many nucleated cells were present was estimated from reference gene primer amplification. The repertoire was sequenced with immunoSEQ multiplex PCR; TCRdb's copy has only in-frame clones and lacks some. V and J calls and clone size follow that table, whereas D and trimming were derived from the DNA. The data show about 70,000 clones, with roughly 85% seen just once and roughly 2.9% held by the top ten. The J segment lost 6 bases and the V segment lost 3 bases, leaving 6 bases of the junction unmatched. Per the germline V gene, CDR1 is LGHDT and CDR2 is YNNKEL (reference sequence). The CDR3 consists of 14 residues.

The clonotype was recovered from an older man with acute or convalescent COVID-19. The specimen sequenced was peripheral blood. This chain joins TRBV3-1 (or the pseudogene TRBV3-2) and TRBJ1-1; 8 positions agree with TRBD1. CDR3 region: CASSHQGAGAEAFF. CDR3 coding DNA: TGTGCCAGCAGCCACCAGGGGGCGGGGGCTGAAGCTTTCTTT.